This T cell receptor beta chain was identified during a study of CD8+ T cells in alopecia areata. This clone was detected a few times. Sample treatment: oral pan-JAK inhibitor, 5-10 mg twice daily. Extracted RNA was reverse transcribed into cDNA, the sequencing template. Using immunoSEQ multiplex PCR, the repertoire was profiled, and TCRdb retains in-frame clones only, with some absent. The repertoire holds 150,000 to 200,000 clones, with 50% to 60% as singletons. This receptor was obtained from a human donor with alopecia areata. The sequences come from CD4+ T cells sorted from blood, collected at week 4, from a patient treated with tofacitinib.

The CDR3 DNA follows: TGCGCCAGCAGCCAAGCGGGATACACCGGGGAGCTGTTTTTT. Translated: CASSQAGYTGELFF. The rearrangement links TRBV4-3 to TRBJ2-2, with a possible D match to TRBD2 (5 bases). There are 14 residues in the CDR3. The V gene lost 1 base and the J gene lost 3 bases, with 6 bases spanning the gap. Germline lookup yields CDR1 LGHNA and CDR2 YSLEER.